The clone carrying this T cell receptor beta chain came up a few times. Its specificity is unknown. The sample comes from a study of T cell repertoires in cytomegalovirus infection. Whole-study context: Indications came from public TCR beta signatures; they pointed to CMV infection and to a matching HLA type.

From the reads, TCRdb called clonotypes with MiXCR, one entry per CDR3 protein. The sample records about 570,000 distinct CDR3 sequences, almost 40% being singletons. This CDR3 spans 14 amino acids. V lost 2 bases to trimming and J lost 6 bases, with 14 bases between them. Germline-derived CDR1 and CDR2 are SGHAT and FQNNGV. General study points: What dominated the ex vivo response were HLA-C-restricted CMV-specific TCR beta clonotypes. Summed frequency of public TCR beta families distinguished CMV carriers with the relevant HLA.

This clonotype was sampled from a human donor in good health (CMV status not recorded). Some clones in this sample may be carry-over from other donors' samples. The chain is built from TRBV11-2 and TRBJ2-7; D gene unclear. Source: cultured PBMCs, taken from culture after CMV antigen stimulation. CDR3 in amino acids: CASSLITSAGEQYF. The CDR3 DNA reads as TGTGCCAGCAGCTTAATCACCAGCGCAGGCGAGCAGTACTTC. The complete variable domain, with remaining parts taken from reference TRBV11-2 and TRBJ2-7, reads EAGVAQSPRYKIIEKRQSVAFWCNPISGHATLYWYQQILGQGPKLLIQFQNNGVVDDSQLPKDRFSAERLKGVDSTLKIQPAKLEDSAVYLCASSLITSAGEQYFGPGTRLTVT.